This is a list of T cell receptor beta chains from one sample in a study of shared clonotypes between healthy human individuals. The table came from immunoSEQ multiplex PCR; TCRdb's copy has only in-frame clones and leaves some out. The table shows approximately 530,000 clones, with approximately 95% occurring only once. The sample taken for sequencing was naive CD4+ T cells sorted from blood. These receptors were obtained from a woman aged 25 to 39 in good health. Each CDR3 is given with its conserved first and last residue. The order of the fields is clone size, J gene, V gene, D gene, CDR3 DNA, CDR3 protein. The D gene is left open where the match is weak. Clone size is not always given. Where it is, it says once, few, many or a class for expanded clones.

>NA|TRBJ1-5|TRBV5-6|NA
TGTGCCAGCAGCTTCGGCCCGGCTAGCAATCAGCCCCAGCATTTT
CASSFGPASNQPQHF
>NA|TRBJ1-1|TRBV2|NA
TGTGCCAGCAGTTTCGGTCGCACTGAAGCTTTCTTT
CASSFGRTEAFF
>once|TRBJ2-1|TRBV5-4|NA
TGTGCCAGCAGCTTAGGAGGGGCGGCAGGATCCTACAATGAGCAGTTCTTC
CASSLGGAAGSYNEQFF
>once|TRBJ2-3|TRBV11-2|NA
TGTGCCAGCAGCTTGAATACGCAGTATTTT
CASSLNTQYF
>once|TRBJ2-3|TRBV9|NA
TGTGCCAGCAGCGTGGGGACTCCAGATACGCAGTATTTT
CASSVGTPDTQYF
>NA|TRBJ1-2|TRBV11-2|TRBD1
TGTGCCAGCAGCCTCGGACAGGGGGTCAGCTATGGCTACACCTTC
CASSLGQGVSYGYTF
>NA|TRBJ2-1|TRBV28|TRBD1
TGTGCCAGCAGTGTCGAGGACAGGGGCTTCTTCTTC
CASSVEDRGFFF
>few|TRBJ1-5|TRBV27|TRBD1
TGTGCCAGCAGTTCGGGACAGCCCAATCAGCCCCAGCATTTT
CASSSGQPNQPQHF
>NA|TRBJ2-3|TRBV7-9|NA
TGTGCCAGCAGCTTAGGTAAAGGGGATACGCAGTATTTT
CASSLGKGDTQYF
>NA|TRBJ2-3|TRBV10-3|NA
TGTGCCATCAGTGAGCCGGCGTCCACGCAGTATTTT
CAISEPASTQYF
>NA|TRBJ1-3|TRBV7-8|NA
TGTGCCAGCAGCTTAGCACCGGGGTCTGGAAACACCATATATTTT
CASSLAPGSGNTIYF
>NA|TRBJ2-5|TRBV5-1|TRBD2
TGCGCCAGCAGCTTGGGGACTAGCGAGCAAGAGACCCAGTACTTC
CASSLGTSEQETQYF
>NA|TRBJ2-7|TRBV10-3|NA
TGTGCCGTCGGACTCGGGGACGAGCAGTACTTC
CAVGLGDEQYF
>once|TRBJ2-5|TRBV5-8|TRBD1
TGTGCCAGCAGCTTGGGACAGGGCCCCCAAGAGACCCAGTACTTC
CASSLGQGPQETQYF
>NA|TRBJ1-5|TRBV19|NA
TGTGCCAGTAGTATCGGCAGGACAAGCAATCAGCCCCAGCATTTT
CASSIGRTSNQPQHF
>NA|TRBJ2-3|TRBV20-1|NA
TGCAGTGCGAGGTTAGATACGCAGTATTTT
CSARLDTQYF
>NA|TRBJ2-7|TRBV29-1|NA
TGCAGCGGACAAACCTCCTCCCTAACCTACGAGCAGTACTTC
CSGQTSSLTYEQYF
>NA|TRBJ1-2|TRBV7-8|NA
TGTGCCAGCAGCCCCGGTCAGGGCTACACCTTC
CASSPGQGYTF
>NA|TRBJ2-7|TRBV29-1|NA
TGCAGCGTGGAACAGACAGGCCTTCCCTACGAGCAGTACTTC
CSVEQTGLPYEQYF
>NA|TRBJ2-7|TRBV7-2|TRBD1
TGTGCCAGCAGCTTAGCAGGGGGCACAAAAAGCTACGAGCAGTACTTC
CASSLAGGTKSYEQYF
>NA|TRBJ1-6|TRBV7-2|NA
TGTGCCAGCAGCTTAAATCGGTATAATTCACCCCTCCACTTT
CASSLNRYNSPLHF
>NA|TRBJ2-7|TRBV6-6|NA
TGTGCCAGCAGGCCGGGCGGGACCAACTCCTACGAGCAGTACTTC
CASRPGGTNSYEQYF
>once|TRBJ2-7|TRBV4-1|TRBD1
TGCGCCAGCAGCCAAGGTTATACTCCGACAGGGCATGGGGAGCAGTACTTC
CASSQGYTPTGHGEQYF
>NA|TRBJ2-7|TRBV5-1|NA
TGCGCCAGCAGCTTGGCCTGGGGGGAGAGTAACGAGCAGTACTTC
CASSLAWGESNEQYF
>once|TRBJ2-2|TRBV28|NA
TGTGCCAGCAGTTCCTCTGGACACCATAGGAACACCGGGGAGCTGTTTTTT
CASSSSGHHRNTGELFF
>NA|TRBJ1-2|TRBV30|NA
TGTGCCTGTTCCGACCCGGGGCAGCTTAACTATGGCTACACCTTC
CACSDPGQLNYGYTF
>NA|TRBJ2-3|TRBV29-1|NA
TGCAGCGTTGAGCCAACGGTTGGGCGAGATACGCAGTATTTT
CSVEPTVGRDTQYF
>NA|TRBJ1-5|TRBV19|NA
TGTGCCAGTAGTCCCGGGAGGCGAGGGCTAAATCAGCCCCAGCATTTT
CASSPGRRGLNQPQHF
>NA|TRBJ2-1|TRBV29-1|NA
TGCAGCGTTGAAAAACTAGATTCCTACAATGAGCAGTTCTTC
CSVEKLDSYNEQFF
>NA|TRBJ1-3|TRBV7-8|NA
TGTGCCAGCAGCTTAGGTTCCAGCTCTGGAAACACCATATATTTT
CASSLGSSSGNTIYF
>NA|TRBJ2-2|TRBV7-9|NA
TGTGCCAGCAGCTTACCCCCAACCGGGGTTTGGCTGTTTTTT
CASSLPPTGVWLFF
>NA|TRBJ2-7|TRBV25-1|NA
TGTGCCAGCAGTGGAACGAGACTACGCGACTCCTACGAGCAGTACTTC
CASSGTRLRDSYEQYF
>NA|TRBJ2-7|TRBV30|TRBD1
TGTGCCTGGAGTGTCACAGGGGACTACGAGCAGTACTTC
CAWSVTGDYEQYF
>once|TRBJ2-5|TRBV5-1|NA
TGCGCCAGCAGCCTCATAGGGACCCAGTACTTC
CASSLIGTQYF
>NA|TRBJ1-4|TRBV7-9|NA
TGTGCCAGCAGCTTATCAGGGGCCGCAACTAATGAAAAACTGTTTTTT
CASSLSGAATNEKLFF
>NA|TRBJ1-1|TRBV19|TRBD1
TGTGCCAGTAGAGGACAGGGGAACACTGAAGCTTTCTTT
CASRGQGNTEAFF
>NA|TRBJ1-2|TRBV28|TRBD1
TGTGCCAGCAGTAAACAGGGGGCGCAGAACTATGGCTACACCTTC
CASSKQGAQNYGYTF
>NA|TRBJ1-1|TRBV14|NA
TGTGCCAGCAGCCAAGATCGGTACGTAGAAGCTTTCTTT
CASSQDRYVEAFF
>NA|TRBJ1-6|TRBV6-5|NA
TGTGCCAGCAGTTACTCCATCCGGAATGGGCCCCTCCACTTT
CASSYSIRNGPLHF
>NA|TRBJ1-3|TRBV4-1|TRBD1
TGCGCCAGCAGCCCTCTACAGGGGGCAACGGGAAACACCATATATTTT
CASSPLQGATGNTIYF
>NA|TRBJ2-3|TRBV6-6|TRBD2
TGTGCCAGCAGCTTACAGACTAGCGGTTACACAGATACGCAGTATTTT
CASSLQTSGYTDTQYF
>NA|TRBJ1-5|TRBV21-1|NA
TGTGCCAGCAGCAAAGAGGGGGGTCAGGGGCCAACCACTTATAGCAATCAGCCCCAGCATTTT
CASSKEGGQGPTTYSNQPQHF